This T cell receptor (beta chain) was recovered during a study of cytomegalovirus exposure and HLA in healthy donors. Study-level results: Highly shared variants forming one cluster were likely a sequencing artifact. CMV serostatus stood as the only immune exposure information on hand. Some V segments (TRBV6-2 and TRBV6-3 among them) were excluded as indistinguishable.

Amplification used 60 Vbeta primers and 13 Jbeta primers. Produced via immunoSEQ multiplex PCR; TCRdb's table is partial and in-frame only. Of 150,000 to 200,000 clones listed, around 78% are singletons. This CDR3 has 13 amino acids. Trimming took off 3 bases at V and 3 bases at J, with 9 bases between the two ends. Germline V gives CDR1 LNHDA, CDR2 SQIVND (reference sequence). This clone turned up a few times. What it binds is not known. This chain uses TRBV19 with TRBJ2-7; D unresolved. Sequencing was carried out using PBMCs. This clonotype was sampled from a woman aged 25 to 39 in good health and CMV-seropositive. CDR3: CASSITVLYEQYF. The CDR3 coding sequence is TGTGCCAGTAGTATTACAGTTCTCTACGAGCAGTACTTC.